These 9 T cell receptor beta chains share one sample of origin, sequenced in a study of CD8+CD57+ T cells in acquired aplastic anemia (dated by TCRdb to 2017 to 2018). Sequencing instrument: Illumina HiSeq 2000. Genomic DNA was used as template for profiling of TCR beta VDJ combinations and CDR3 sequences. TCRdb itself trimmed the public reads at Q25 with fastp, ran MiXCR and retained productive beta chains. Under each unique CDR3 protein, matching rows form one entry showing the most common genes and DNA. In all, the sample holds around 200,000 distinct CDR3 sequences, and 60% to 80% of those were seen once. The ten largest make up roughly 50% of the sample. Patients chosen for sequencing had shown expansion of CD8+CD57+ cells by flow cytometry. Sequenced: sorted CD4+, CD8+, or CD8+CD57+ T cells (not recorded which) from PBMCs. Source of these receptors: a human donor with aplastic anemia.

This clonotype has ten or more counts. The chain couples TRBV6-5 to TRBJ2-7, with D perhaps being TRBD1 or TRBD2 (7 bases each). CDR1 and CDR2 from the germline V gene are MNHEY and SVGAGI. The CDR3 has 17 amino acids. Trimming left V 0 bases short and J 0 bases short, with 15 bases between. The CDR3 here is CASSYSRTGEGSYEQYF. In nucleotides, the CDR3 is TGTGCCAGCAGTTACTCGCGAACAGGGGAGGGCTCCTACGAGCAGTACTTC.

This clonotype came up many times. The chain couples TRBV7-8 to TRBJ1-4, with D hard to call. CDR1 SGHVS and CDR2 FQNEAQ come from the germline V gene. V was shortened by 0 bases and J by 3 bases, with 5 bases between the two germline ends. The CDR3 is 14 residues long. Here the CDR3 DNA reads TGTGCCAGCAGCTTAGCGGGAGCTAATGAAAAACTGTTTTTT. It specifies CASSLAGANEKLFF.

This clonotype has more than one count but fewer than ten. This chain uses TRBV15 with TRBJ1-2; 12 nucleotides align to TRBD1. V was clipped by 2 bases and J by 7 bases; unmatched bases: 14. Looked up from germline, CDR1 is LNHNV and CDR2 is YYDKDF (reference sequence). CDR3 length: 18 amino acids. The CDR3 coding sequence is TGTGCCACCAGCAGACCATTTCCGGGACAGGGGGCCGGTGTTGGCTACACCTTC. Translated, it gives CATSRPFPGQGAGVGYTF.

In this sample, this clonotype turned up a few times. CDR3 nucleotide sequence: TGCAGCGTTGAAGGGCCGACAGTCAATGAGCAGTTCTTC. This translates into CSVEGPTVNEQFF. The chain uses TRBV29-1 and TRBJ2-1; D is perhaps TRBD1 (5 bases). The CDR3 has 13 residues. V lost 1 base, J lost 6 bases, and 10 bases lay in between. Germline V gives CDR1 SQVTM, CDR2 ANQGSEA.

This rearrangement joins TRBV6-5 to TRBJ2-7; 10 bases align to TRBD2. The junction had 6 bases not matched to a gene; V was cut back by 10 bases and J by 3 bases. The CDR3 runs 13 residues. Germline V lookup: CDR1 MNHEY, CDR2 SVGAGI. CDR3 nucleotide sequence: TGTGCCATGGGGACTAGCGACTACTACGAGCAGTACTTC. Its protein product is CAMGTSDYYEQYF.

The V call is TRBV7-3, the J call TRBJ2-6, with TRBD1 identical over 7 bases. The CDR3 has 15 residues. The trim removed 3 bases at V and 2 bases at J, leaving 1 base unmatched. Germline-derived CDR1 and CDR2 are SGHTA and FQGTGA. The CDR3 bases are TGTGCCAGCAGCTTCGACAGGGCTGGGGCCAACGTCCTGACTTTC. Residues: CASSFDRAGANVLTF.

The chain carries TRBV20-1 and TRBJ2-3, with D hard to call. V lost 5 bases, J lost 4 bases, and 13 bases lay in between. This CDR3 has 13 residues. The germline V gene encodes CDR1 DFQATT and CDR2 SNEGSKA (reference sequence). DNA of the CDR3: TGCAGTGCTGATAACTATGGGGCAGATACGCAGTATTTT. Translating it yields CSADNYGADTQYF.

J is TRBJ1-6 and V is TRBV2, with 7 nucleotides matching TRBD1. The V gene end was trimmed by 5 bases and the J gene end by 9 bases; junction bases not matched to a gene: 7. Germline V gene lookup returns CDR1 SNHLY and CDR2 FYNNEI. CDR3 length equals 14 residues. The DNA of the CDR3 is TGTGCCAGCAGTACTCAACAGGGGTCTTCACCCCTCCACTTT. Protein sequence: CASSTQQGSSPLHF.

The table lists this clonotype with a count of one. As DNA, the CDR3 is TGTGCCAGCAGGTCTCCCTCTGGAAACACCATATATTTT. Protein: CASRSPSGNTIYF. The rearrangement joins TRBV7-9 to TRBJ1-3; no firm D call. The CDR3 has 13 residues. Germline V gene data show CDR1 as SEHNR and CDR2 as FQNEAQ (reference sequence). V dropped 6 bases and J dropped 0 bases, with 6 bases sitting between them.